This TCR beta chain was sequenced in a study of T-cell reconstitution after alpha-beta-depleted transplantation in children. This clonotype was observed at least ten times. TCRbeta library preparation incorporated unique molecular identifiers. TCRdb redid the calling of the PCR reads with MiXCR, one entry per CDR3 protein. The sample has some 240,000 distinct CDR3 sequences, 12% seen once; the top ten hold over 2%. This CDR3 contains 15 residues. CDR1 and CDR2 from the germline V gene are SGDLS and YYNGEE. Trimming took off 0 bases at V and 0 bases at J, with 9 bases between the two ends. This chain joins TRBV9 and TRBJ2-5, with a weak D call TRBD1 (5 bases). The receptor's source is a human donor who donated a stem cell graft to a child with acute lymphoblastic leukemia. The sequencing here drew on PBMCs from the stem cell graft donor, taken from the stem cell graft. CDR3 protein: CASSVASGYQETQYF. In nucleotides, the CDR3 is TGTGCCAGCAGCGTAGCTTCAGGGTACCAAGAGACCCAGTACTTC.